One T cell receptor beta chain is described in this entry. Its antigen remains unknown. PCR employed 60 Vbeta and 13 Jbeta primers. The method was immunoSEQ multiplex PCR; TCRdb's version includes in-frame clones alone and lacks a portion of them. This sample has some 130,000 clones, with 80% found just once. The data originate from a study of cytomegalovirus exposure and HLA in healthy donors. Turning to the study itself: Unique TCRs numbering some 93 million, obtained from HLA-typed donors, made up an early data release. Overall study findings and caveats: As a later analysis showed, several of the most significant clusters appeared to be linked to common viral pathogens. Accounts indicate the classifier identified cytomegalovirus status with strong specificity and sensitivity. An analysis done earlier found most TCR beta V segments productive about 90% or about 30% of the time.

Germline values: CDR1 SNHLY, CDR2 FYNNEI. Trimming removed 2 bases from V and 3 bases from J, with 7 bases in between. The CDR3 loop spans 14 amino acids. The rearrangement links TRBV2 to TRBJ2-2; D unresolved. This TCR was recovered from a man in his thirties or forties in good health and CMV-seronegative. Sequenced sample: PBMCs. CDR3 protein: CASSETGYTGELFF. In DNA form, the CDR3 reads TGTGCCAGCAGTGAAACGGGTTACACCGGGGAGCTGTTTTTT.